This T cell receptor (beta chain) was found in a study of T cells in localized non-small cell lung cancer. V was trimmed by 2 bases and J by 2 bases, leaving 15 bases between them. There are 15 residues in the CDR3. CDR1 is GTSNPN and CDR2 is SVGIG in the germline V gene (reference sequence). Sequencing used immunoSEQ multiplex PCR; TCRdb keeps in-frame clones, though not all of them. The sample comprises about 5,100 clones, 35% to 50% of which are singletons, and around 15% rests with the top ten. This specimen consisted of lung tumor tissue, obtained before any cancer treatment. This receptor was identified in a man aged 40-75 years with stage I lung adenocarcinoma. The chain joins TRBV30 to TRBJ1-1; weak D call: TRBD1 (6 bases). CDR3 sequence reads: CAWSPLTGVNTEAFF. The DNA of the CDR3 is TGTGCCTGGAGTCCCCTGACAGGAGTCAACACTGAAGCTTTCTTT.